This T cell receptor beta chain was documented in a study of human T cells and chemical hapten exposure. General study points: After DPC sensitization, TCRs above 1 in 1000 frequency showed no change.

This clonotype came up a few times. Its antigen is currently unknown. Time point of the sample: healthy volunteer bleed at 2 weeks. Total RNA came from unfractionated whole blood. Library preparation tagged each individual cDNA molecule with a unique molecular identifier. MiXCR, applied by TCRdb to the RACE reads, yields one record per CDR3 protein. The sample yields about 130,000 distinct CDR3 sequences, roughly 9.5% seen once. The J segment lost 0 bases and the V segment lost 3 bases, leaving 1 base of the junction unmatched. In germline, CDR1 is LNHDA, CDR2 SQIVND (reference sequence). This CDR3 comprises 15 residues.

The chain links TRBV19 to TRBJ2-1; 8 positions agree with TRBD2. The clonotype comes from a male donor in good health. Some clones in this sample may be carry-over from other donors' samples. The sequenced sample consisted of whole blood. The chain's CDR3 is CASSMGTSSYNEQFF. The DNA for the CDR3 is TGTGCCAGTAGTATGGGGACTAGCTCCTACAATGAGCAGTTCTTC. Full variable domain (missing parts from reference TRBV19 and TRBJ2-1): DGGITQSPKYLFRKEGQNVTLSCEQNLNHDAMYWYRQDPGQGLRLIYYSQIVNDFQKGDIAEGYSVSREKKESFPLTVTSAQKNPTAFYLCASSMGTSSYNEQFFGPGTRLTVL.